This T cell receptor beta chain appears in the sequencing data of a study of cytomegalovirus exposure and HLA in healthy donors (dated by TCRdb to about 2017). Regarding the research as a whole: According to a later analysis, the 120 or so validation repertoires were produced on the same platform as the 600 to 850 repertoires of the first cohort. The study aimed to test whether cataloging public T cell receptors could reveal signatures of past pathogen exposure. Along with the approximately 670-subject first cohort, a separate validation cohort of over a hundred different subjects was used. To predict cytomegalovirus infection status, the study brought together high-throughput TCR immunosequencing, statistical association of individual TCRs with disease status, and machine learning.

What the authors observed across the whole study: A total of fewer than 200 TCR beta chains were listed by the study as associated with cytomegalovirus. In a later analysis, TCRs clustered in the first cohort were found to also tend to co-occur in the 110 or so validation repertoires, with 90% to 95% of cluster scores above 0. Most TCR sequences were seen in very few donors, while some public TCRs were found in many individuals. A later analysis lacked HLA typing for the validation cohort, so it scored co-occurrence in that cohort across all 120 repertoires. In vitro tests confirmed that three of the cytomegalovirus-associated TCR beta chains recognize cytomegalovirus antigens. The classifier was reported to diagnose cytomegalovirus status with high specificity and sensitivity in both the original and validation cohorts. The authors suggested that the approach could potentially be generalized to other disease states and immunological phenotypes.

The CDR1 and CDR2 encoded by the germline V gene are MNHNS and SASEGT. Deletion took 2 bases off V and 4 bases off J, with a span of 5 bases between the germline ends. Taken from cysteine to phenylalanine, the CDR3 has 13 residues. Of the read, only the CDR3 DNA is kept; its 39 bases are in frame from base 1. Details on this clone: The clone's antigen remains unknown. The sample holds no much larger clone one base away, and base qualities are not on file.

Library preparation used the immunoSEQ multiplex PCR assay. The published analysis was carried out like this. A statistical classification framework was developed to diagnose cytomegalovirus status using the catalog of TCR beta chain sequences. TCRdb obtained this table from immuneACCESS and retained in-frame rearrangements with V and J assigned. These tables miss some clones; where compared with another copy, unresolved V genes account for less than half of the shortfall, and the remainder is unexplained. V and J calls and clone size are as listed in that table; D and trimming were resolved from the DNA. Recorded for this sample are 55,000 to 70,000 clones; around 94% of them occurred a single time. The ten largest clones represent under 3% of the sample. The donors belonged to the validation cohort of under 150 subjects, which was separate from the approximately 700-subject first cohort.

The receptor chain draws on TRBV6-1 and TRBJ2-2; the D gene lacks a confident call. This TCR was sampled from a man aged 18 to 35 in good health and CMV-seronegative. Sequencing was performed on PBMCs. The base sequence is TGTGCCAGCAGTGAACAGGTCACCGGGGAGCTGTTTTTT. Translated, it reads CASSEQVTGELFF.